The next 8 T cell receptor beta chains were all read from a single sample in a study of CD8+CD57+ T cells in acquired aplastic anemia. Genomic DNA constituted the template upon which TCR beta VDJ and CDR3 profiling was performed. MiXCR was run by TCRdb on the reads, yielding one entry per CDR3 protein. The sample contains more than 200,000 distinct CDR3 sequences, approximately 51% of which appear only once. The patients chosen for sequencing had shown expansion of CD8+CD57+ cells (detected by flow cytometry). The specimen was sorted CD4+, CD8+, or CD8+CD57+ T cells (not recorded which) from PBMCs. These receptors were obtained from a human donor with aplastic anemia.

The chain recombines TRBV5-1 with TRBJ2-1, with D possibly TRBD1 on 6 matching bases. CDR1 and CDR2 from the germline V gene are SGHRS and YFSETQ. CDR3 length: 15 residues. V was trimmed by 4 bases and J by 10 bases, leaving 21 bases between them. CDR3 sequence reads: CASSGVRWGPGEQFF. As DNA, the CDR3 is TGCGCCAGCAGCGGGGTCCGGTGGGGGCCTGGCGAGCAGTTCTTC.

J is TRBJ1-1 and V is TRBV9; D call uncertain. The V end was cut by 0 bases, the J end by 0 bases, with 9 bases between. CDR1 and CDR2 from the germline V gene are SGDLS and YYNGEE. This CDR3 has 15 residues. The CDR3 sequence: CASSVAPGVNTEAFF. The CDR3 bases are TGTGCCAGCAGCGTAGCCCCCGGTGTGAACACTGAAGCTTTCTTT.

This clonotype was seen ten or more times. The chain combines TRBV6-2 or TRBV6-3 with TRBJ1-2; 7 nucleotides agree with TRBD1. The CDR3 sequence is 12 residues long. Germline V gene sequence: CDR1 MNHEY, CDR2 SVGEGT. J lost 4 bases, V lost 6 bases, and 2 bases had no gene match. This CDR3 reads CASRRDSYGYTF. The CDR3 bases are TGTGCCAGCAGGAGGGACAGCTATGGCTACACCTTC.

This clonotype was seen at least ten times. J is TRBJ1-5 and V is TRBV6-6; 10 bases align to TRBD1. The CDR3 has 16 amino acids. Losses at the gene ends were 7 bases for V and 7 bases for J; bases not matched to a gene: 13. Looked up from germline, CDR1 is MNHNY and CDR2 is SVGAGI (reference sequence). DNA for the CDR3: TGTGCCAGCACCAGGGGGGACAGGGGCTTCGCGCAGCCCCAGCATTTT. Its translation: CASTRGDRGFAQPQHF.

This clonotype was seen many times. The chain combines TRBV6-1 with TRBJ2-7; D possibly matches TRBD1 or TRBD2 (5 bases each). V lost 7 bases to trimming and J lost 2 bases, with 21 bases between them. The CDR3 runs 16 residues. Germline lookup yields CDR1 MNHNS and CDR2 SASEGT. This chain's CDR3 is CASKDPRQGAPYEQYF. The CDR3 nucleotides read TGTGCCAGCAAGGACCCTCGGCAGGGAGCCCCCTACGAGCAGTACTTC.

This clonotype was observed once. V gene TRBV10-2 combines with J gene TRBJ2-1; D is uncertain. The CDR3 spans 15 residues. CDR1 is WSHSY, CDR2 SAAADI, per germline. V gave up 6 bases and J gave up 9 bases, with 21 bases separating them. CDR3 DNA: TGCGCCAGCAGCCAAGACGTGAATGCTGGCGGTGAGCAGTTCTTC. Translation: CASSQDVNAGGEQFF.

This clonotype was recorded a few times. This chain connects TRBV6-1 to TRBJ2-5; D unresolved. Germline V CDR1 and CDR2: MNHNS, SASEGT. The CDR3 extends over 14 amino acids. V lost 1 base to trimming and J lost 3 bases, with 9 bases between them. The CDR3 spells CASSEVGREETQYF. The CDR3 bases are TGTGCCAGCAGTGAAGTAGGCAGAGAAGAGACCCAGTACTTC.

There are many counts of this clonotype. Here the CDR3 DNA reads TGCAGTTCTGACGACTCGCACAATGAGCAGTTCTTC. Translated, it gives CSSDDSHNEQFF. This chain joins TRBV20-1 and TRBJ2-1; D is uncertain. CDR3 length: 12 residues. Trimming cost V 8 bases and J 5 bases, with 13 bases left between them. Germline V gene lookup returns CDR1 DFQATT and CDR2 SNEGSKA (reference sequence).